A single sample is the source of the 17 T cell receptor beta chains below, sequenced in a study of beta chain features in type 1 diabetes. Isolated RNA was reverse transcribed in full, so expressed TCRB transcripts were sequenced. Produced via immunoSEQ multiplex PCR; TCRdb's table is partial and in-frame only. The table records roughly 170,000 clones, roughly an eighth of them present only once. The sample comprised central memory CD4+ T cells from blood. The receptor source for this set is a woman aged 18-29 years in good health.

The table lists this clone with a few counts. V usage is TRBV5-1 and J usage is TRBJ2-6, with a weak D call TRBD1 (6 bases). Deletions cut 6 bases from V and 0 bases from J, with 19 bases between. The length of the CDR3 is 18 residues. CDR1 and CDR2 (germline): SGHRS, YFSETQ. DNA of the CDR3: TGCGCCAGCAACCTGGGGCCAGGGGTTAGCTCTGGGGCCAACGTCCTGACTTTC. As protein: CASNLGPGVSSGANVLTF.

V is TRBV4-1 and J is TRBJ1-4; tentative D call: TRBD1 (6 bases). The CDR3 spans 16 residues. V gave up 0 bases and J gave up 7 bases, with 15 bases separating them. Germline CDR1 is MGHRA and CDR2 is YSYEKL. In nucleotides, the CDR3 is TGCGCCAGCAGCCAAGATGTGGCGGGGGGGCGTGAAAAACTGTTTTTT. It yields the protein CASSQDVAGGREKLFF.

The rearrangement links TRBV4-2 to TRBJ2-3; D not resolved. Germline CDR1 reads LGHNA; CDR2 reads YNFKEQ. CDR3 length: 14 residues. V was cut by 1 base and J by 0 bases, with 5 bases left in between. CDR3 loop: CASSQGTSTDTQYF. The CDR3 DNA follows: TGTGCCAGCAGCCAAGGAACTAGCACAGATACGCAGTATTTT.

This clone was detected only a few times. The chain recombines TRBV19 with TRBJ1-1, with unresolved D. The CDR3 loop spans 14 amino acids. Germline V CDR1 and CDR2: LNHDA, SQIVND (reference sequence). Trimming removed 6 bases from V and 1 base from J, with 12 bases in between. The CDR3 sequence is CASRPQHANTEAFF. The CDR3, as DNA: TGTGCCAGTAGGCCACAACATGCGAACACTGAAGCTTTCTTT. Filled out from reference TRBV19 and TRBJ1-1, the complete variable domain reads DGGITQSPKYLFRKEGQNVTLSCEQNLNHDAMYWYRQDPGQGLRLIYYSQIVNDFQKGDIAEGYSVSREKKESFPLTVTSAQKNPTAFYLCASRPQHANTEAFFGQGTRLTVV.

This clone was seen a few times. The CDR3 reads CASSYPGTSYEQYF. The DNA of the CDR3 is TGCGCCAGCAGCTATCCCGGGACATCATACGAGCAGTACTTC. V usage is TRBV4-3 and J usage is TRBJ2-7, with D perhaps TRBD1 (6 bases). The CDR3 runs 14 residues. V lost 5 bases to trimming and J lost 4 bases, with 15 bases between them. Germline lookup yields CDR1 LGHNA and CDR2 YSLEER.

This clone appeared a few times. The V and J genes are TRBV4-2 and TRBJ2-1, with no clear D. This CDR3 region has 17 residues. From germline, CDR1 is LGHNA and CDR2 YNFKEQ. Trimming pared 0 bases from V and 2 bases from J, leaving 14 bases between. CDR3 in amino acids: CASSQDAARSAYNEQFF. As DNA, the CDR3 is TGTGCCAGCAGCCAAGATGCCGCGAGGTCGGCCTACAATGAGCAGTTCTTC.

Regarding this clone: The sample contains more than one DNA sequence encoding this CDR3. CDR3 sequence: CAWTSGISTDTQYF. The CDR3 DNA is TGTGCCTGGACCTCGGGAATTAGCACAGATACGCAGTATTTT. The chain recombines TRBV30 with TRBJ2-3, with TRBD2 as a possible D gene (5 bases). The CDR3 totals 14 residues. The germline CDR1 and CDR2 sequences are GTSNPN and SVGIG (reference sequence). The V end was cut by 4 bases, the J end by 0 bases, with 11 bases between.

The rearrangement joins TRBV28 to TRBJ1-5; TRBD1 agrees at 7 bases. Germline CDR1 reads MDHEN; CDR2 reads SYDVKM. This CDR3 region has 15 residues. Trimming at V came to 7 bases and at J to 1 base, leaving 7 bases not matched to a gene. The CDR3 DNA follows: TGTGCCAGCAATATGGGACAGCGGAGCAATCAGCCCCAGCATTTT. Translated: CASNMGQRSNQPQHF.

The chain combines TRBV30 with TRBJ2-3, with 8 positions matching TRBD2. Germline V gene sequence: CDR1 GTSNPN, CDR2 SVGIG (reference sequence). The trim removed 2 bases at V and 2 bases at J, leaving 9 bases unmatched. CDR3 size: 16 residues. DNA for the CDR3: TGTGCCTGGAGTTTTGGGGCGGGAGGATCCACAGATACGCAGTATTTT. It is translated as CAWSFGAGGSTDTQYF.

This clone was seen only a few times. V and J are TRBV25-1 and TRBJ2-1; 10 bases are shared with TRBD2. The CDR3 sequence is 16 residues long. With 2 bases clipped from V and 9 bases from J, the junction kept 10 bases outside the gene matches. Germline-derived CDR1 and CDR2 are MGHDK and SYGVNS. In DNA, the CDR3 is TGTGCCAGCAGTGAAGAGGGTAGCGGGAGGAGTCTTGAGCAGTTCTTC. Translation gives CASSEEGSGRSLEQFF.

V and J are TRBV28 and TRBJ2-7; TRBD1 might be the D (7 bases). The CDR3 loop spans 14 amino acids. The germline V gene encodes CDR1 MDHEN and CDR2 SYDVKM. The ends were cut back, 5 bases at V and 6 bases at J, with 17 bases in the middle. The CDR3 sequence is CASSLIQGRSEQYF. The DNA of the CDR3 is TGTGCCAGCAGTCTGATACAGGGGAGGTCCGAGCAGTACTTC.

The chain carries TRBV18 and TRBJ1-2; unclear D gene. CDR1 is KGHSH and CDR2 is LQKENI in the germline V gene. This CDR3 region has 12 residues. V dropped 5 bases and J dropped 1 base, with 5 bases sitting between them. CDR3 nucleotides: TGTGCCAGCTCAAGAGATAACTATGGCTACACCTTC. This encodes CASSRDNYGYTF. Complete variable domain (other parts from reference TRBV18 and TRBJ1-2): NAGVMQNPRHLVRRRGQEARLRCSPMKGHSHVYWYRQLPEEGLKFMVYLQKENIIDESGMPKERFSAEFPKEGPSILRIQQVVRGDSAAYFCASSRDNYGYTFGSGTRLTVV.

This sequence joins TRBV9 and TRBJ1-1; 8 bases line up with TRBD1. The ends lost 1 base at V and 3 bases at J; junction bases unmatched: 5. Germline CDR1 reads SGDLS; CDR2 reads YYNGEE. The CDR3 has 15 amino acids. CDR3 loop: CASSVTAGGHTEAFF. DNA for the CDR3: TGTGCCAGCAGCGTAACGGCAGGGGGCCACACTGAAGCTTTCTTT.

The table lists this clone with a few counts. V is TRBV11-1 and J is TRBJ2-7; 7 nucleotides line up with TRBD1. V lost 8 bases and J lost 3; bases outside the gene matches: 16. Germline-derived CDR1 and CDR2 are SGHAT and FQDESV (reference sequence). The CDR3 runs to 16 residues. Written as DNA, the CDR3 is TGTGCCAGCCGGCTCTCGAAGGACAGGTTCGGCTACGAGCAGTACTTC. Its translation: CASRLSKDRFGYEQYF.

This clone was observed a few times. The V and J genes are TRBV6-6 and TRBJ2-7; TRBD2 is a possible D gene (5 bases). The germline V gene has CDR1 MNHNY and CDR2 SVGAGI (reference sequence). V lost 4 bases and J 2 bases, leaving 9 bases between the germline ends. The CDR3 is 13 amino acids. DNA for the CDR3: TGTGCCAGCAGTTCGGGCGGGCCCTACGAGCAGTACTTC. Encoded protein: CASSSGGPYEQYF.

V and J are TRBV4-3 and TRBJ1-2, with a possible D match to TRBD1 (5 bases). The germline V and J ends were trimmed by 0 bases and 2 bases, with 10 bases remaining between them. This CDR3 has 15 amino acids. Germline CDR1 and CDR2: LGHNA and YSLEER. In DNA, the CDR3 is TGCGCCAGCAGCCAAGATCAGGGTGTGAACTATGGCTACACCTTC. Protein sequence: CASSQDQGVNYGYTF.

This clone turned up a few times. The genes are TRBV28 and TRBJ2-7; no definite D call. The V end was cut by 3 bases, the J end by 0 bases, with 12 bases between. The length of the CDR3 is 15 residues. Germline V gene lookup returns CDR1 MDHEN and CDR2 SYDVKM. For the CDR3, the DNA is TGTGCCAGCAGTTTCCCAGGCTCCAACTCCTACGAGCAGTACTTC. Its translation: CASSFPGSNSYEQYF.